These 24 T cell receptor beta chains came from one sample sequenced in a study of blood T cell repertoires in COVID-19. The table came from immunoSEQ multiplex PCR; TCRdb's copy has only in-frame clones and leaves some out. The sample shows approximately 110,000 clones, 86% of them seen only once. The sequenced sample consisted of peripheral blood. The receptors here all came from a man between 35 and 55 years old with acute or convalescent COVID-19.

The rearrangement uses TRBV6-6 and TRBJ1-1; D gene unclear. The V and J ends lost 6 bases and 11 bases respectively, with 16 bases between them. This CDR3 has 12 amino acids. The V gene's germline CDR1 is MNHNY and CDR2 SVGAGI (reference sequence). This CDR3 is CASSSFKGLAFF. The CDR3 bases are TGTGCCAGCAGCTCTTTTAAAGGACTGGCTTTCTTT.

The chain combines TRBV5-1 with TRBJ2-2; 8 bases map to TRBD1. Trimming removed 5 bases from V and 4 bases from J; junction bases left unmatched: 4. This CDR3 has 14 residues. Germline-derived CDR1 and CDR2 are SGHRS and YFSETQ. In DNA, the CDR3 is TGCGCCAGCAGTTATACAGGGGGCACCGGGGAGCTGTTTTTT. Protein sequence: CASSYTGGTGELFF. The entire variable domain, with the rest obtained from reference TRBV5-1 and TRBJ2-2, is as follows: KAGVTQTPRYLIKTRGQQVTLSCSPISGHRSVSWYQQTPGQGLQFLFEYFSETQRNKGNFPGRFSGRQFSNSRSEMNVSTLELGDSALYLCASSYTGGTGELFFGEGSRLTVL.

The chain combines TRBV27 with TRBJ1-4; no reliable D call. Germline V gene lookup returns CDR1 MNHEY and CDR2 SMNVEV (reference sequence). The germline V and J ends were trimmed by 5 bases and 4 bases, with 17 bases remaining between them. This CDR3 region has 16 residues. The CDR3 region has the DNA TGTGCCAGCAGTCCCCACCTAAGGGAGGGTAATGAAAAACTGTTTTTT. Its translation: CASSPHLREGNEKLFF. Variable domain in full (rest from reference TRBV27 and TRBJ1-4): EAQVTQNPRYLITVTGKKLTVTCSQNMNHEYMSWYRQDPGLGLRQIYYSMNVEVTDKGDVPEGYKVSRKEKRNFPLILESPSPNQTSLYFCASSPHLREGNEKLFFGSGTQLSVL.

The table lists this clone with a few counts. V gene TRBV7-9 combines with J gene TRBJ1-1; D unclear. Looked up from germline, CDR1 is SEHNR and CDR2 is FQNEAQ (reference sequence). CDR3 length: 14 residues. V was cut by 1 base and J by 1 base, with 7 bases left in between. Written as DNA, the CDR3 is TGTGCCAGCAGCTTAGGAGGGAAGAACACTGAAGCTTTCTTT. This sequence encodes CASSLGGKNTEAFF.

The chain links TRBV6-1 to TRBJ2-7, with a possible D match to TRBD1 (5 bases). CDR3 length: 14 residues. V lost 1 base and J lost 3, with 10 bases in between. Germline V CDR1 and CDR2: MNHNS, SASEGT. In nucleotides, the CDR3 is TGTGCCAGCAGTGAAGAGGGGATTCTCTACGAGCAGTACTTC. It translates to CASSEEGILYEQYF.

This clone was observed a single time. The gene calls are TRBV5-6 and TRBJ1-1; 9 bases align to TRBD1. Germline V CDR1 and CDR2: SGHDT, YYEEEE. The CDR3 runs 14 residues. V lost 7 bases and J lost 5; bases outside the gene matches: 9. The CDR3: CASGGTGYWTEAFF. The CDR3 DNA reads as TGTGCCAGCGGAGGGACAGGGTATTGGACTGAAGCTTTCTTT.

The chain combines TRBV6-2 or TRBV6-3 with TRBJ2-2, with TRBD2 as a possible D gene (7 bases). CDR1 MNHEY and CDR2 SVGEGT come from the germline V gene. V was trimmed by 4 bases and J by 5 bases, leaving 20 bases between them. The CDR3 has 17 amino acids. CDR3 DNA sequence: TGTGCCAGCAGTTGGTCCGGGGGGCGCGGTCGAACCGGGGAGCTGTTTTTT. This translates into CASSWSGGRGRTGELFF.

This clone has more than one count but fewer than ten. The V gene is TRBV5-5, the J gene TRBJ1-2; the D gene is possibly TRBD1 (5 bases). CDR1 SGHKS and CDR2 YYEKEE come from the germline V gene (reference sequence). The CDR3 extends over 15 amino acids. V lost 1 base to trimming and J lost 1 base, with 11 bases between them. The CDR3 sequence: CASSLIGADNYGYTF. The CDR3 nucleotides read TGTGCCAGCAGCTTGATAGGGGCAGATAACTATGGCTACACCTTC.

There are a few counts of this clone. The rearrangement joins TRBV9 to TRBJ1-6; D uncertain. The length of the CDR3 is 14 residues. Between the trimmed V and J ends, which lost 0 bases and 5 bases, there was a span of 6 bases. Per the germline V gene, CDR1 is SGDLS and CDR2 is YYNGEE. CDR3 amino acids: CASSVDPNNSPLHF. DNA for the CDR3: TGTGCCAGCAGCGTAGACCCTAATAATTCACCCCTCCACTTT.

The chain employs TRBV27 and TRBJ2-2, with D possibly being TRBD1 (5 bases). The CDR3 consists of 14 residues. V was cut by 0 bases and J by 4 bases, with 6 bases left in between. Per the germline V gene, CDR1 is MNHEY and CDR2 is SMNVEV (reference sequence). The CDR3 protein is CASSLSTVTGELFF. The DNA of the CDR3 is TGTGCCAGCAGTTTATCGACAGTCACCGGGGAGCTGTTTTTT.

V is TRBV21-1 and J is TRBJ1-4; the table's D call of TRBD1 was not tested on the DNA. TRBV21-1 is described as a pseudogene. The CDR3 runs to 18 residues. CDR3 sequence: CASSLGDSLQGGNEKLFF. CDR3 nucleotides: TGTGCCAGCAGCCTTGGGGATTCCTTACAGGGGGGAAATGAAAAACTGTTTTTT.

The V call is TRBV6-6, the J call TRBJ2-7; 9 nucleotides agree with TRBD1. This CDR3 spans 15 amino acids. From germline, CDR1 is MNHNY and CDR2 SVGAGI (reference sequence). V gave up 4 bases and J gave up 2 bases; unmatched junction bases: 6. Here the CDR3 reads CASSSGTGKPYEQYF. CDR3 bases: TGTGCCAGCAGTTCCGGGACAGGGAAACCCTACGAGCAGTACTTC.

The J gene is TRBJ2-1, the V gene TRBV5-4; 14 nucleotides agree with TRBD2. V was pared by 4 bases and J by 9 bases, with 6 bases of the junction left unmatched. CDR1 SGHNT and CDR2 YYREEE come from the germline V gene (reference sequence). The CDR3 sequence is 15 residues long. CDR3 DNA: TGTGCCAGCAGCCTAGGACTAGCGGGAGGTGGTGAGCAGTTCTTC. Amino acid sequence: CASSLGLAGGGEQFF. The complete variable domain, with remaining parts taken from reference TRBV5-4 and TRBJ2-1, reads ETGVTQSPTHLIKTRGQQVTLRCSSQSGHNTVSWYQQALGQGPQFIFQYYREEENGRGNFPPRFSGLQFPNYSSELNVNALELDDSALYLCASSLGLAGGGEQFFGPGTRLTVL.

The V and J genes are TRBV9 and TRBJ2-1; D is perhaps TRBD2 (6 bases). V was shortened by 4 bases and J by 5 bases, with 16 bases between the two germline ends. This CDR3 is built from 15 residues. Germline CDR1 reads SGDLS; CDR2 reads YYNGEE. DNA of the CDR3: TGTGCCAGCAGCCCCCGGGAGTGGGGGGACAATGAGCAGTTCTTC. Protein product: CASSPREWGDNEQFF.

This clone has only one observation. The genes are TRBV3-1 (or the pseudogene TRBV3-2) and TRBJ1-1; D is uncertain. Trimming shortened V by 4 bases and J by 6 bases, and 15 bases separated the two germline ends. Germline CDR1 LGHDT, CDR2 YNNKEL (reference sequence). The CDR3 loop spans 14 amino acids. For the CDR3, the DNA is TGTGCCAGCAGCCCTCCCGGGTTGAGATCTGAAGCTTTCTTT. It yields the protein CASSPPGLRSEAFF.

The chain recombines TRBV12-5 with TRBJ2-3; 14 bases line up with TRBD2. The germline V gene has CDR1 LGHNT and CDR2 FRNRAP. The V and J ends lost 6 bases and 2 bases, in that order; junction bases with no gene match: 4. The CDR3 contains 16 residues. Here the CDR3 reads CASGWTSGGSTDTQYF. The CDR3 DNA follows: TGTGCTAGTGGATGGACTAGCGGGGGGTCCACAGATACGCAGTATTTT. The whole variable domain, filled in from reference TRBV12-5 and TRBJ2-3, reads DARVTQTPRHKVTEMGQEVTMRCQPILGHNTVFWYRQTMMQGLELLAYFRNRAPLDDSGMPKDRFSAEMPDATLATLKIQPSEPRDSAVYFCASGWTSGGSTDTQYFGPGTRLTVL.

The chain employs TRBV10-3 and TRBJ2-1, with a tentative D call TRBD1 (10 bases). V was shortened by 4 bases and J by 4 bases, with 29 bases between the two germline ends. The CDR3 contains 20 residues. Germline V gene lookup returns CDR1 ENHRY and CDR2 SYGVKD. CDR3 residues: CAISARGGTGVGLAYNEQFF. In nucleotides, the CDR3 is TGTGCCATCAGTGCAAGAGGGGGGACAGGGGTCGGACTAGCGTACAATGAGCAGTTCTTC.

This chain joins TRBV9 and TRBJ2-2; TRBD1 aligns across 7 bases. Per the germline V gene, CDR1 is SGDLS and CDR2 is YYNGEE. Unmatched junction bases numbered 9, after V lost 4 bases and J lost 6 bases. This CDR3 region has 15 residues. The CDR3 reads CASSPRTGYPGELFF. The CDR3 region has the DNA TGTGCCAGCAGCCCCAGGACAGGTTACCCCGGGGAGCTGTTTTTT.

This clone was detected once. The chain is built from TRBV6-6 and TRBJ1-1, with TRBD1 as a possible D gene (5 bases). V was shortened by 9 bases and J by 3 bases, with 11 bases between the two germline ends. Germline V lookup: CDR1 MNHNY, CDR2 SVGAGI (reference sequence). The CDR3 spans 12 residues. CDR3 sequence reads: CASTDSYTEAFF. In DNA, the CDR3 is TGTGCCAGTACCGACAGCTACACTGAAGCTTTCTTT.

V is TRBV7-9 and J is TRBJ2-3; TRBD1 aligns across 7 bases. After removal of 3 bases from V and 6 bases from J, the junction contained 3 bases not matched to a gene. Germline V lookup: CDR1 SEHNR, CDR2 FQNEAQ (reference sequence). This CDR3 has 13 residues. The CDR3 loop is CASSFRGSDTQYF. The CDR3 bases are TGTGCCAGCAGCTTCAGGGGGTCGGATACGCAGTATTTT.

The chain is built from TRBV30 and TRBJ1-4, with D unresolved. The V and J ends lost 5 bases and 5 bases respectively, with 12 bases between them. Germline CDR1 GTSNPN, CDR2 SVGIG (reference sequence). CDR3 length equals 13 residues. The CDR3 sequence is CAWSHRSNEKLFF. The CDR3 DNA reads as TGTGCCTGGTCCCACAGATCGAATGAAAAACTGTTTTTT. The full variable domain, with the rest looked up from reference TRBV30 and TRBJ1-4, is SQTIHQWPATLVQPVGSPLSLECTVEGTSNPNLYWYRQAAGRGLQLLFYSVGIGQISSEVPQNLSASRPQDRQFILSSKKLLLSDSGFYLCAWSHRSNEKLFFGSGTQLSVL.

The gene calls are TRBV19 and TRBJ1-5; possible D gene TRBD1, 5 bases. CDR3 size: 16 residues. Trimming took off 9 bases at V and 2 bases at J, with 20 bases between the two ends. Per germline, CDR1 LNHDA and CDR2 SQIVND (reference sequence). The CDR3 reads CARSGEGPWGNQPQHF. CDR3 in DNA: TGTGCCAGATCTGGGGAGGGGCCTTGGGGCAATCAGCCCCAGCATTTT.

The gene calls are TRBV29-1 and TRBJ2-7, with 10 bases that match TRBD2. The CDR3 contains 14 residues. CDR1 is SQVTM and CDR2 is ANQGSEA in the germline V gene. Trimming at V came to 2 bases and at J to 9 bases, leaving 10 bases not matched to a gene. The CDR3 spells CSVEIAGGQVRQYF. Written as DNA, the CDR3 is TGCAGCGTTGAAATAGCGGGAGGACAGGTTCGGCAGTACTTC.

V and J are TRBV11-2 and TRBJ2-1; 9 bases are a match to TRBD1. Trimming removed 1 base from V and 9 bases from J; junction bases left unmatched: 10. The CDR3 is made up of 16 amino acids. The germline CDR1 and CDR2 sequences are SGHAT and FQNNGV. The CDR3 region has the DNA TGTGCCAGCAGCTTAGGCCGGGACAGGGAAGGATTTGAGCAGTTCTTC. It specifies CASSLGRDREGFEQFF.